One and the same sample provided the 13 T cell receptor beta chains below, sequenced in a study of beta chain features in type 1 diabetes. These TCRs' antigens remain unknown. Study-wide results and caveats: TCRB CDR3 length was moderately but significantly reduced in all four CD4+ subsets of Type 1 diabetes patients.

As every portion of the isolated RNA was reverse transcribed, the sequencing read expressed TCRB transcripts. Measured with immunoSEQ multiplex PCR; TCRdb has only the in-frame clones, and not every one. The sample lists over 200,000 clones; roughly 11% were seen once. Sample: naive CD4+ T cells from blood. Every receptor here comes from a young man with type 1 diabetes.

The rearrangement links TRBV7-3 to TRBJ2-1; no firm D call. The length of the CDR3 is 13 residues. The V gene's germline CDR1 is SGHTA and CDR2 FQGTGA. V lost 5 bases and J lost 5, with 10 bases in between. This CDR3 reads CASSPSQDNEQFF. The DNA of the CDR3 is TGTGCCAGCAGCCCCAGTCAGGACAATGAGCAGTTCTTC.

This clone was counted between two and nine times. In DNA form, the CDR3 reads TGTGCCAGCAGCTTGGGGACAGGGGCCAGAGCAACTAATGAAAAACTGTTTTTT. It is translated as CASSLGTGARATNEKLFF. The chain recombines TRBV7-9 with TRBJ1-4; 10 bases align to TRBD1. The CDR3 runs to 18 residues. V trimming: 3 bases; J trimming: 0 bases; junction bases outside the gene matches: 7. Germline V lookup: CDR1 SEHNR, CDR2 FQNEAQ (reference sequence).

V is TRBV28 and J is TRBJ1-2; tentative D call: TRBD1 (6 bases). Trimming cost V 3 bases and J 2 bases, with 13 bases left between them. This CDR3 has 15 residues. The germline CDR1 and CDR2 sequences are MDHEN and SYDVKM. DNA of the CDR3: TGTGCCAGCAGTTTGCGGGGGCCCCTCAACTATGGCTACACCTTC. It yields the protein CASSLRGPLNYGYTF.

The chain links TRBV4-1 to TRBJ1-5; 8 bases agree with TRBD1. The length of the CDR3 is 15 residues. The ends lost 5 bases at V and 1 base at J; junction bases unmatched: 4. Germline values: CDR1 MGHRA, CDR2 YSYEKL. The CDR3 DNA follows: TGCGCCAGCAGCGGACAGGGCGGGAGCAATCAGCCCCAGCATTTT. Its protein product is CASSGQGGSNQPQHF.

This clone was counted between two and nine times. The chain is built from TRBV11-2 and TRBJ2-3; TRBD1 matches 9 bases. The germline gives CDR1 SGHAT, CDR2 FQNNGV. The trim removed 5 bases at V and 2 bases at J, leaving 8 bases unmatched. The CDR3 loop spans 16 amino acids. The CDR3 DNA reads as TGTGCCAGCAGCAACCGACAGGGGGGCTACACAGATACGCAGTATTTT. Protein sequence: CASSNRQGGYTDTQYF. Complete variable domain (other parts from reference TRBV11-2 and TRBJ2-3): EAGVAQSPRYKIIEKRQSVAFWCNPISGHATLYWYQQILGQGPKLLIQFQNNGVVDDSQLPKDRFSAERLKGVDSTLKIQPAKLEDSAVYLCASSNRQGGYTDTQYFGPGTRLTVL.

The genes are TRBV4-2 and TRBJ2-6; no clear D. V lost 4 bases, J lost 2 bases, and 9 bases lay in between. The CDR3 spans 15 residues. Germline CDR1 LGHNA, CDR2 YNFKEQ. This CDR3 is CASSRESTGANVLTF. In DNA form, the CDR3 reads TGTGCCAGCAGCCGAGAATCAACTGGGGCCAACGTCCTGACTTTC.

V usage is TRBV28 and J usage is TRBJ2-5; a possible D gene is TRBD1 (5 bases). The V and J ends lost 8 bases and 5 bases respectively, with 18 bases between them. The CDR3 runs 14 residues. Germline V gene lookup returns CDR1 MDHEN and CDR2 SYDVKM. The CDR3 here is CASLQDIAGETQYF. For the CDR3, the DNA is TGTGCCAGCCTACAGGACATCGCAGGGGAGACCCAGTACTTC.

In its sample, this clone was seen a few times. Other DNA sequences within the sample encode an identical CDR3. J is TRBJ1-2 and V is TRBV6-5; the D gene is possibly TRBD1 (5 bases). This CDR3 region has 11 residues. The V end was cut by 8 bases, the J end by 7 bases, with 11 bases between. Germline V gene sequence: CDR1 MNHEY, CDR2 SVGAGI. CDR3 DNA sequence: TGTGCCAGCGGGCGGGGCAGTGGCTACACCTTC. Translating gives CASGRGSGYTF.

This clone appeared a few times. This chain uses TRBV2 with TRBJ1-3; no firm D call. The V gene lost 8 bases and the J gene lost 0 bases, with 5 bases spanning the gap. Germline CDR1 reads SNHLY; CDR2 reads FYNNEI. The CDR3 has 12 amino acids. The CDR3 loop reads CASQNSGNTIYF. In DNA form, the CDR3 reads TGTGCCAGCCAAAACTCTGGAAACACCATATATTTT.

This sequence joins TRBV7-3 and TRBJ2-6; tentative D call: TRBD1 (6 bases). V lost 5 bases and J lost 1, with 9 bases in between. Germline CDR1 and CDR2: SGHTA and FQGTGA. CDR3 length: 15 residues. The CDR3 here is CASSPTGSGANVLTF. The CDR3 region has the DNA TGTGCCAGCAGCCCAACAGGGTCTGGGGCCAACGTCCTGACTTTC. Full variable domain (remainder filled in from reference TRBV7-3 and TRBJ2-6): GAGVSQTPSNKVTEKGKYVELRCDPISGHTALYWYRQSLGQGPEFLIYFQGTGAADDSGLPNDRFFAVRPEGSVSTLKIQRTERGDSAVYLCASSPTGSGANVLTFGAGSRLTVL.

CDR3 sequence (DNA): TGTGCCAGCACCGGGTTCGATACGCAGTATTTT. Its translation is CASTGFDTQYF. V gene TRBV6-5 combines with J gene TRBJ2-3; D gene uncertain. CDR3 length: 11 amino acids. Germline-derived CDR1 and CDR2 are MNHEY and SVGAGI. Trimming stripped 7 bases from V and 6 bases from J, with 8 bases between.

This clone was detected only a few times. CDR3 DNA: TGCGCCAGCAGCCAAGTTCGTGGAAACACCATATATTTT. Translation gives CASSQVRGNTIYF. The genes are TRBV4-1 and TRBJ1-3, with D unresolved. This CDR3 region has 13 residues. Germline values: CDR1 MGHRA, CDR2 YSYEKL. V was shortened by 1 base and J by 3 bases, with 4 bases between the two germline ends.

The chain joins TRBV29-1 to TRBJ2-5; weak D call: TRBD2 (7 bases). Trimming removed 4 bases at V and 4 bases at J, with 16 bases between. Germline CDR1 is SQVTM and CDR2 is ANQGSEA. CDR3 length: 14 residues. The CDR3, as DNA: TGCAGCGTTGGGGCTTGGGGGGGCGGAGAGACCCAGTACTTC. Translated, it gives CSVGAWGGGETQYF.